These 20 T cell receptor beta chains came from one sample sequenced in a study of regulatory T cells in long-lasting Graves disease. Time point reported: newly diagnosed GD, antithyroid drugs for less than 3 months. PBMC RNA served as the TCR library source. CDR3 regions were amplified by Arm-PCR using iRepertoire HTBI primers to build TCR beta libraries. From the multiplex PCR reads, TCRdb called clonotypes with MiXCR, one entry per CDR3 protein. The repertoire has 450,000 to 700,000 distinct CDR3 sequences, around an eighth of them found once; the top ten carry over 7.5%. These data also featured in a second study, about T cells in Graves' hyperthyroidism and ophthalmopathy.

The specimen was peripheral blood mononuclear cells (PBMCs), collected at new diagnosis, from a patient treated with antithyroid drugs. The receptors derive from a man younger than 45 with Graves disease.

This clonotype came up a few times. This could be a read error, since a much larger clone is one nucleotide away. The CDR3 sequence: CASRRTGTSRYEQYF. Written as DNA, the CDR3 is TGTGCCAGCAGACGCACCGGGACTAGCAGATACGAGCAGTACTTC. The rearrangement joins TRBV7-8 to TRBJ2-7; 9 bases line up with TRBD2. The CDR3 length is 15 residues. Germline CDR1 SGHVS, CDR2 FQNEAQ. The J segment lost 4 bases and the V segment lost 6 bases, leaving 10 bases of the junction unmatched.

The chain joins TRBV20-1 to TRBJ2-4; 8 nucleotides agree with TRBD1. The CDR3 is 15 residues long. CDR1 is DFQATT and CDR2 is SNEGSKA in the germline V gene (reference sequence). CDR3 nucleotide sequence: TGCAGCGGGGGACAGGCGCTAGGAGCCAAAAACATTCAGTACTTC. Protein sequence: CSGGQALGAKNIQYF.

This clonotype was counted many times. V gene TRBV18 combines with J gene TRBJ2-5; TRBD1 might be the D (6 bases). The ends were cut back, 5 bases at V and 2 bases at J, with 12 bases in the middle. The CDR3 length is 14 residues. In germline, CDR1 is KGHSH, CDR2 LQKENI. In nucleotides, the CDR3 is TGTGCCAGCTCAATCGGACAGCCTCAAGAGACCCAGTACTTC. Translation: CASSIGQPQETQYF.

This clonotype was seen many times. CDR3 protein: CSVERPDGYGYTF. Here the CDR3 DNA reads TGCAGCGTTGAACGTCCGGACGGCTATGGCTACACCTTC. The gene calls are TRBV29-1 and TRBJ1-2; D is unclear. Germline assignment: CDR1 SQVTM and CDR2 ANQGSEA. This CDR3 comprises 13 residues. V dropped 2 bases and J dropped 4 bases, with 11 bases sitting between them.

This clonotype was seen ten or more times. This chain joins TRBV28 and TRBJ1-6, with 10 bases fitting TRBD1. From germline, CDR1 is MDHEN and CDR2 SYDVKM. V trimming: 2 bases; J trimming: 13 bases; junction bases outside the gene matches: 11. This CDR3 comprises 16 residues. CDR3 region: CASSLADRGPTNPLHF. The CDR3 DNA reads TGTGCCAGCAGTTTAGCCGACAGGGGGCCGACAAATCCCCTCCACTTT. Drawing the rest from reference TRBV28 and TRBJ1-6, the complete variable domain is DVKVTQSSRYLVKRTGEKVFLECVQDMDHENMFWYRQDPGLGLRLIYFSYDVKMKEKGDIPEGYSVSREKKERFSLILESASTNQTSMYLCASSLADRGPTNPLHFGNGTRLTVT.

This clonotype has a handful of counts. The V gene is TRBV4-1, the J gene TRBJ1-3, with a tentative D call TRBD1 (5 bases). The CDR3 length is 17 residues. The germline gives CDR1 MGHRA, CDR2 YSYEKL. The V and J ends lost 2 bases and 0 bases respectively, with 14 bases between them. CDR3 nucleotide sequence: TGCGCCAGCAGCCAATCCCCGGGACGCCTCTCTGGAAACACCATATATTTT. This encodes CASSQSPGRLSGNTIYF.

In its sample, this clonotype was seen many times. The rearrangement uses TRBV19 and TRBJ2-7; 13 bases map to TRBD2. CDR1 LNHDA and CDR2 SQIVND come from the germline V gene (reference sequence). CDR3 length equals 14 residues. V gave up 3 bases and J gave up 5 bases; unmatched junction bases: 1. The CDR3: CASSIGLAGDEQYF. As DNA, the CDR3 is TGTGCCAGTAGTATCGGACTAGCGGGAGACGAGCAGTACTTC.

This clonotype was found many times. The genes are TRBV14 and TRBJ1-2; D is ambiguous. V dropped 1 base and J dropped 8 bases, with 11 bases sitting between them. The CDR3 loop spans 13 amino acids. Germline CDR1 SGHDN, CDR2 FVKESK. The CDR3 spells CASSQGGRGGYTF. The CDR3 region has the DNA TGTGCCAGCAGCCAAGGAGGGCGCGGCGGCTACACCTTC.

This clonotype was counted a few times. One junction end does not reproduce the germline sequence, and a read error may be involved. This chain connects TRBV7-7 to TRBJ2-4; possibly TRBD1 for D (5 bases). The CDR3 is 16 amino acids. In germline, CDR1 is SSHAT, CDR2 FNYEAQ (reference sequence). In DNA, the CDR3 is TGTGCTAGCAGCTTAGGGGCGGATCTAGCCAAAAACATTCAGTACTTC. Translating it yields CASSLGADLAKNIQYF.

This clonotype was seen repeatedly, ten times or more. The V gene is TRBV12-3 or TRBV12-4, the J gene TRBJ2-7; D not certain. The CDR3 contains 13 residues. V was clipped by 1 base and J by 0 bases, with 4 bases between them. The DNA of the CDR3 is TGTGCCAGCAGTTTAGACGGCTCCTACGAGCAGTACTTC. Translating it yields CASSLDGSYEQYF.

The chain joins TRBV7-2 to TRBJ1-4, with D possibly being TRBD1 (5 bases). Germline CDR1 is SGHTA and CDR2 is FQGNSA. V was clipped by 6 bases and J by 0 bases, with 11 bases between them. The CDR3 extends over 15 amino acids. The CDR3 is CASSRTGTTNEKLFF. DNA of the CDR3: TGTGCCAGCAGTCGTACAGGCACAACTAATGAAAAACTGTTTTTT.

This clonotype was seen at least ten times. This chain uses TRBV7-9 with TRBJ2-3; 7 nucleotides agree with TRBD2. The trim removed 0 bases at V and 1 base at J, leaving 7 bases unmatched. This CDR3 is built from 17 residues. CDR1 is SEHNR and CDR2 is FQNEAQ in the germline V gene (reference sequence). The CDR3 here is CASSLARGGGGTDTQYF. For the CDR3, the DNA is TGTGCCAGCAGCTTAGCCCGCGGGGGTGGAGGCACAGATACGCAGTATTTT.

Many counts were recorded for this clonotype. J is TRBJ2-1 and V is TRBV12-3 or TRBV12-4; TRBD2 aligns across 11 bases. The CDR3 has 15 amino acids. Unmatched junction bases numbered 5, after V lost 5 bases and J lost 5 bases. In nucleotides, the CDR3 is TGTGCCAGCAGTCCCCGACTAGCGGGAAACAATGAGCAGTTCTTC. It is translated as CASSPRLAGNNEQFF.

In regard to this clonotype: Just one base apart from a much larger clone, this may be a read error. J is TRBJ1-5 and V is TRBV6-2 or TRBV6-3; D gene uncertain. This CDR3 comprises 15 residues. Per the germline V gene, CDR1 is MNHEY and CDR2 is SVGEGT. V was pared by 2 bases and J by 4 bases, with 12 bases between. The CDR3 spells CASSYLSDMNQPQHF. The CDR3 DNA is TGTGCCAGCAGTTACCTCTCGGATATGAATCAGCCCCAGCATTTT.

This clonotype was detected many times. CDR3 amino acids: CASSLSPTGGYEQYF. Here the CDR3 DNA reads TGTGCCAGCAGCTTAAGCCCGACCGGGGGTTACGAGCAGTACTTC. The chain is built from TRBV7-9 and TRBJ2-7, with D perhaps TRBD2 (6 bases). Germline V gives CDR1 SEHNR, CDR2 FQNEAQ (reference sequence). V was shortened by 2 bases and J by 4 bases, with 15 bases between the two germline ends. This CDR3 has 15 amino acids.

The V and J genes are TRBV4-2 and TRBJ2-3; 14 bases are shared with TRBD2. V gave up 1 base and J gave up 3 bases; unmatched junction bases: 6. The germline V gene encodes CDR1 LGHNA and CDR2 YNFKEQ. The CDR3 runs to 18 residues. CDR3 protein: CASSQGLAGGLGTDTQYF. For the CDR3, the DNA is TGTGCCAGCAGCCAAGGACTAGCGGGAGGGCTAGGGACAGATACGCAGTATTTT.

This clonotype was picked up many times. The gene calls are TRBV5-1 and TRBJ2-1; tentative D call: TRBD1 (5 bases). V lost 1 base and J 0 bases, leaving 8 bases between the germline ends. The germline V gene encodes CDR1 SGHRS and CDR2 YFSETQ. CDR3 size: 15 residues. CDR3 nucleotide sequence: TGCGCCAGCAGCTTGTGGGGCAGCTCCTACAATGAGCAGTTCTTC. It yields the protein CASSLWGSSYNEQFF.

This clonotype has at least ten counts. This chain joins TRBV7-2 and TRBJ2-7, with TRBD1 identical over 7 bases. CDR3 length equals 18 residues. Trimming at V came to 5 bases and at J to 0 bases, leaving 16 bases not matched to a gene. Germline values: CDR1 SGHTA, CDR2 FQGNSA. The CDR3 is CASSVPGPGAGGSYEQYF. The DNA of the CDR3 is TGTGCCAGCAGCGTACCCGGGCCAGGGGCAGGGGGCTCCTACGAGCAGTACTTC.

This clonotype appeared many times. The V and J genes are TRBV29-1 and TRBJ1-1, with unresolved D. CDR1 and CDR2 (germline): SQVTM, ANQGSEA. CDR3 length: 13 amino acids. The ends were cut back, 6 bases at V and 6 bases at J, with 17 bases in the middle. CDR3 loop: CSVQDGLPPEAFF. CDR3 bases: TGCAGCGTCCAGGACGGCCTCCCCCCTGAAGCTTTCTTT.

This clonotype was counted only a few times. V is TRBV6-1 and J is TRBJ1-1; 8 nucleotides match TRBD1. There are 16 residues in the CDR3. J lost 4 bases, V lost 7 bases, and 14 bases had no gene match. Germline CDR1 reads MNHNS; CDR2 reads SASEGT. The CDR3 nucleotides read TGTGCCAGCACCCCGCGGACAGGGCCCGAGGGCACTGAAGCTTTCTTT. Translating gives CASTPRTGPEGTEAFF.